One sample yielded the 15 T cell receptor beta chains listed below, sequenced in a study of prognosis after radiotherapy for stage I lung cancer (dated by TCRdb to the early 2020s). TCRdb names Illumina HiSeq 3000 as the instrument used. Two rounds of multiplex PCR on genomic DNA were used to amplify the TCR beta CDR3 region. In the first PCR round, primers specific to each TRBV and TRBJ gene were used, and the primer sequences were filed in Chinese patent CN105087789A. TCRdb cleaned the public reads at Q25 with fastp, built clones with MiXCR and kept in-frame beta chains. CDR3 protein duplicates are merged, each entry listing the most common genes and DNA. The sample records about 59,000 distinct CDR3 sequences, about 26% of which are singletons. The ten largest clonotypes hold 7.5% of the sample. The sample in question was PBMCs, obtained before or after stereotactic body radiation therapy (not recorded which). The receptor source for this set is a donor aged 50 or older with non-small cell lung cancer.

Notes on this clonotype: The junction differs from germline at one of its ends, possibly a read error. This sequence joins TRBV6-5 and TRBJ2-3, with D uncertain. CDR1 and CDR2 from the germline V gene are MNHEY and SVGAGI. The CDR3 consists of 15 residues. CDR3 nucleotide sequence: TGTGCCAGCAGTTACCCCCCAGGCGGCACAGATAAGCAGTATTTT. Encoded protein: CASSYPPGGTDKQYF.

By proportion, this clonotype is medium-sized. The chain combines TRBV6-5 with TRBJ1-6; tentatively, D is TRBD1 (6 bases). Trimming removed 0 bases at V and 7 bases at J, with 10 bases between. The CDR3 spans 15 residues. Germline V gene lookup returns CDR1 MNHEY and CDR2 SVGAGI. CDR3 protein: CASSYSGQGNSPLHF. The CDR3 nucleotides are TGTGCCAGCAGTTACTCGGGGCAGGGGAATTCACCCCTCCACTTT.

This clonotype was seen many times. This chain connects TRBV2 to TRBJ1-5; 10 nucleotides match TRBD1. The junction had 3 bases not matched to a gene; V was cut back by 6 bases and J by 7 bases. Germline V CDR1 and CDR2: SNHLY, FYNNEI. This CDR3 region has 13 residues. In DNA form, the CDR3 reads TGTGCCAGCAGGGAGACAGGGGGCCAGCCCCAGCATTTT. The encoded protein is CASRETGGQPQHF.

Concerning this clonotype: A read error likely explains this, since a far larger clone differs by one base. This sequence joins TRBV6-4 and TRBJ2-7; possible D gene TRBD1, 6 bases. Germline V gene lookup returns CDR1 MRHNA and CDR2 SNTAGT. V was shortened by 7 bases and J by 3 bases, with 19 bases between the two germline ends. This CDR3 contains 15 residues. CDR3 in amino acids: CASTPVGAMDYEQYF. The CDR3 DNA reads TGTGCCAGCACCCCGGTGGGGGCGATGGACTACGAGCAGTACTTC.

As for this clonotype: At one end the junction does not follow the germline gene, possibly because of a read error. This chain connects TRBV6-1 to TRBJ2-3, with TRBD1 matching 9 bases. This CDR3 contains 17 residues. Germline loops: CDR1 MNHNS, CDR2 SASEGT. CDR3 in amino acids: CAGRLPTGGPSTDTQYF. The CDR3 DNA reads as TGTGCCGGCAGATTGCCAACAGGGGGCCCTAGCACAGATACGCAGTATTTT.

Comment on this clonotype: This sequence may be a read error, since a much larger clone differs from it by one base. The V and J genes are TRBV9 and TRBJ1-5; 10 bases map to TRBD1. Trimming took 3 bases from V and 9 from J; bases not matched to a gene: 12. The CDR3 runs 16 residues. Germline values: CDR1 SGDLS, CDR2 YYNGEE. The CDR3 region has the DNA TGTGCCAGCAGCGCATGCAACCGGGACAGGGGTAGGCCCCAGCATTTT. As protein: CASSACNRDRGRPQHF. The whole variable domain, remainder taken from reference TRBV9 and TRBJ1-5, is DSGVTQTPKHLITATGQRVTLRCSPRSGDLSVYWYQQSLDQGLQFLIQYYNGEERAKGNILERFSAQQFPDLHSELNLSSLELGDSALYFCASSACNRDRGRPQHFGDGTRLSIL.

This clonotype was seen many times. V and J are TRBV30 and TRBJ1-6; unclear D gene. The germline V gene encodes CDR1 GTSNPN and CDR2 SVGIG (reference sequence). The CDR3 is made up of 15 amino acids. The V end was cut by 0 bases, the J end by 9 bases, with 15 bases between. The CDR3 reads CAWSVGPPTGSPLHF. CDR3 nucleotide sequence: TGTGCCTGGAGTGTTGGGCCCCCCACGGGTTCACCCCTCCACTTT.

This clonotype was seen at least ten times. This rearrangement joins TRBV12-3 or TRBV12-4 to TRBJ2-7; D not resolved. This CDR3 spans 13 amino acids. Deletions cut 5 bases from V and 2 bases from J, with 10 bases between. The CDR3 sequence is CASSKGTPYEQYF. In DNA form, the CDR3 reads TGTGCCAGCAGTAAGGGTACTCCCTACGAGCAGTACTTC.

This clonotype was seen ten or more times. The gene calls are TRBV15 and TRBJ1-1; D unclear. The CDR3 is 14 amino acids. V was shortened by 0 bases and J by 2 bases, with 7 bases between the two germline ends. Germline CDR1 reads LNHNV; CDR2 reads YYDKDF (reference sequence). The CDR3 sequence is CATSRDHLNTEAFF. The CDR3 nucleotides are TGTGCCACCAGCAGAGATCACCTTAACACTGAAGCTTTCTTT.

This clonotype was counted at least ten times. A junction end diverges from the germline sequence, so it may reflect a read error. The V call is TRBV7-7, the J call TRBJ2-2, with D possibly matching TRBD2 (7 bases). There are 16 residues in the CDR3. Germline-derived CDR1 and CDR2 are SSHAT and FNYEAQ (reference sequence). The CDR3 region has the DNA TGTGCTAGCAGCCCCCTGCGGGGGCTGAACACCGGGGAGCTGTTTTTT. Its translation: CASSPLRGLNTGELFF.

Turning to this clonotype: A far more abundant clone sits one base away, making this likely a read error. The rearrangement joins TRBV6-4 to TRBJ2-1, with D unresolved. Germline V gives CDR1 MRHNA, CDR2 SNTAGT. The CDR3 contains 13 residues. CDR3 DNA sequence: TGTGCCAGCAGTTACTCGTGGTCGGCTGAGCAGTTCTTC. Translated: CASSYSWSAEQFF.

This clonotype was observed at least ten times. The V and J genes are TRBV4-2 and TRBJ1-5; 9 nucleotides line up with TRBD1. The V gene end was trimmed by 0 bases and the J gene end by 7 bases; junction bases not matched to a gene: 10. This CDR3 contains 17 residues. The germline CDR1 and CDR2 sequences are LGHNA and YNFKEQ. CDR3 DNA: TGTGCCAGCAGCCAAGAGTCCGCGGACAGGGGTTACCAGCCCCAGCATTTT. This gives the protein CASSQESADRGYQPQHF.

Note on this clonotype: This likely traces to a read error, being one base from a far larger clone. The CDR3 coding sequence is TGTGCCAGCGGGACAGGGGGCACTTACCCGATCTATGGCTACACCTTC. Translation gives CASGTGGTYPIYGYTF. The chain recombines TRBV2 with TRBJ1-2, with 12 positions matching TRBD1. The CDR3 is made up of 16 amino acids. V shed 8 bases and J 4 bases; nucleotides not matched to a gene: 11. The germline V gene encodes CDR1 SNHLY and CDR2 FYNNEI.

As concerns this clonotype: The CDR3 does not close with the conserved phenylalanine or tryptophan, likely indicating a read error. The DNA for the CDR3 is TGTGCCAGCAGCCGAACACGTGGACAGGGGGCGAACACCGGGGAGCTGTTTTTA. This codes for CASSRTRGQGANTGELFL. The chain joins TRBV6-1 to TRBJ2-2; 10 bases map to TRBD1. Germline CDR1 reads MNHNS; CDR2 reads SASEGT. V lost 6 bases and J lost 0; bases outside the gene matches: 10. The CDR3 is 18 amino acids.

The count of this clonotype is one. This CDR3 fails to terminate in the conserved phenylalanine or tryptophan, so it likely reflects a read error. The chain joins TRBV5-4 to TRBJ1-6, with D perhaps TRBD1 (6 bases). Trimming removed 4 bases from V and 6 bases from J, with 14 bases in between. Germline loops: CDR1 SGHNT, CDR2 YYREEE (reference sequence). This CDR3 spans 15 amino acids. The CDR3 is CASSLVGAPNSPLHY. DNA for the CDR3: TGTGCCAGCAGCCTCGTGGGGGCTCCTAATTCACCCCTCCACTAT.